This TCR beta chain is from a study of cytomegalovirus exposure and HLA in healthy donors. Study-level findings and limits: A prior analysis recorded that most TCR beta V segments were productive about 90% or about 30% of the time. In a later analysis, an Asian-associated ancestry cluster reportedly showed fewer N-insertions than the roughly 730-donor mean. There were some public TCRs occurring in many donors, but most TCR sequences were rare.

Use of 60 Vbeta and 13 Jbeta primers characterized the PCR. The method was immunoSEQ multiplex PCR; TCRdb's version includes in-frame clones alone and lacks a portion of them. The data show fewer than 200,000 clones, around 80% seen once. This clone appeared once. What it binds is unknown. While unrecorded immune exposures were likely, the donors were nominally healthy when sampled. Losses at the gene ends were 5 bases for V and 1 base for J; bases not matched to a gene: 5. Germline V gene data show CDR1 as SGHTA and CDR2 as FQGNSA. This CDR3 has 15 residues. The sequence was obtained from a woman in her forties or fifties in good health and CMV-seropositive. Sequenced sample: PBMCs. This sequence joins TRBV7-2 and TRBJ2-3; 8 nucleotides line up with TRBD2. In DNA, the CDR3 is TGTGCCAGCAGCGCCACTAGCGGAGGCACAGATACGCAGTATTTT. Translated: CASSATSGGTDTQYF.